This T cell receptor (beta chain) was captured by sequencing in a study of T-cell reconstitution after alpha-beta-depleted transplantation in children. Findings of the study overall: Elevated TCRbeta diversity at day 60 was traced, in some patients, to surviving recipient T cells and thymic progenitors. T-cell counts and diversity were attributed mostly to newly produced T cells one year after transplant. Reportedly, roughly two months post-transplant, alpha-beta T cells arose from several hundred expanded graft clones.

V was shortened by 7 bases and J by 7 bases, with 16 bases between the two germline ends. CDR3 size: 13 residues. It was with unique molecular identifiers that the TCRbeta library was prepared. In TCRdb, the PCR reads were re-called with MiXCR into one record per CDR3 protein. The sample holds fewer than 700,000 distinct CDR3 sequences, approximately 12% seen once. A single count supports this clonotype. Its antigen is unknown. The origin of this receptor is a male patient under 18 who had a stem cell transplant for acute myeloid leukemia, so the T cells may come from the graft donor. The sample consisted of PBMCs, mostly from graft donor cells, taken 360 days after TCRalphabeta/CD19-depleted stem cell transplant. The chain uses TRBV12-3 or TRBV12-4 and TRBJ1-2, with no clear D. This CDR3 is CASTLRNTPGYTF. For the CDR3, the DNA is TGTGCCAGCACCCTCAGGAATACCCCTGGCTACACCTTC.